Each of the 25 T cell receptor beta chains below was sequenced from the same sample in a study of blood T cell repertoires in COVID-19. Produced via immunoSEQ multiplex PCR; TCRdb's table is partial and in-frame only. The sample carries under 100,000 clones, around 90% recorded once. Specimen: peripheral blood. The receptors here all came from a man over 45 with active COVID-19.

J is TRBJ1-4 and V is TRBV4-2, with D uncertain. This CDR3 has 15 amino acids. The germline V and J ends were trimmed by 0 bases and 0 bases, with 5 bases remaining between them. Germline V CDR1 and CDR2: LGHNA, YNFKEQ. CDR3 sequence: CASSQESATNEKLFF. The CDR3 nucleotides read TGTGCCAGCAGCCAAGAATCCGCAACTAATGAAAAACTGTTTTTT.

This clone was observed once. The chain couples TRBV6-6 to TRBJ2-7, with TRBD1 matching over 9 bases. Germline loops: CDR1 MNHNY, CDR2 SVGAGI (reference sequence). V was pared by 5 bases and J by 1 base, with 9 bases of the junction left unmatched. CDR3 length: 16 residues. The CDR3: CASSGTDRGLSYEQYF. CDR3 nucleotides: TGTGCCAGCAGTGGCACGGACAGGGGTTTATCCTACGAGCAGTACTTC.

The chain has TRBV24-1 and TRBJ2-1; TRBD2 agrees at 9 bases. Germline-derived CDR1 and CDR2 are KGHDR and SFDVKD. Trimming took 3 bases from V and 12 from J; bases not matched to a gene: 2. CDR3 size: 12 residues. CDR3 bases: TGTGCCACCAGTGATCAGACTAGCGGGCAGTTCTTC. This encodes CATSDQTSGQFF.

The V and J genes are TRBV4-3 and TRBJ2-1; 7 bases are a match to TRBD1. Germline assignment: CDR1 LGHNA and CDR2 YSLEER. The CDR3 covers 15 residues. The V and J ends lost 4 bases and 0 bases, in that order; junction bases with no gene match: 3. CDR3 in DNA: TGCGCCAGCAGCCTCAGACAGGGCTCCTACAATGAGCAGTTCTTC. Its translation is CASSLRQGSYNEQFF.

The genes are TRBV15 and TRBJ1-1, with 10 bases that match TRBD1. CDR1 LNHNV and CDR2 YYDKDF come from the germline V gene (reference sequence). This CDR3 contains 15 residues. Trimming cost V 3 bases and J 4 bases; bases outside gene matches: 5. CDR3 in DNA: TGTGCCACCAGCAGTGACAGGGGGCTTGGCACTGAAGCTTTCTTT. It specifies CATSSDRGLGTEAFF.

This chain uses TRBV24-1 with TRBJ2-7, with 9 positions matching TRBD1. The trim removed 9 bases at V and 2 bases at J, leaving 4 bases unmatched. Germline V CDR1 and CDR2: KGHDR, SFDVKD. The CDR3 has 13 residues. The DNA for the CDR3 is TGTGCCACCTGGGACAGGGAACCCTACGAGCAGTACTTC. Translation gives CATWDREPYEQYF.

This sequence joins TRBV4-3 and TRBJ2-7, with 9 positions matching TRBD2. The ends lost 1 base at V and 7 bases at J; junction bases unmatched: 11. The CDR3 contains 16 residues. Germline V gene lookup returns CDR1 LGHNA and CDR2 YSLEER. The chain's CDR3 is CASSQGAGGPGLEQYF. DNA of the CDR3: TGCGCCAGCAGCCAAGGGGCGGGGGGGCCCGGGTTGGAGCAGTACTTC.

The chain recombines TRBV9 with TRBJ1-5; 7 bases are shared with TRBD1. From germline, CDR1 is SGDLS and CDR2 YYNGEE. Trimming took 3 bases from V and 4 from J; bases not matched to a gene: 7. The CDR3 loop spans 15 amino acids. The CDR3, as DNA: TGTGCCAGCAGCGCTGGGGGACAGATTAATCAGCCCCAGCATTTT. Translation: CASSAGGQINQPQHF.

The chain links TRBV7-3 to TRBJ2-1; 10 positions match TRBD2. V gave up 3 bases and J gave up 7 bases; unmatched junction bases: 9. There are 16 residues in the CDR3. The V gene's germline CDR1 is SGHTA and CDR2 FQGTGA. The CDR3 loop is CASSLESGRGANEQFF. CDR3 nucleotides: TGTGCCAGCAGCTTGGAGAGCGGGAGGGGGGCGAATGAGCAGTTCTTC.

This clone is termed medium-sized. This sequence joins TRBV3-1 (or the pseudogene TRBV3-2) and TRBJ2-5; 9 bases agree with TRBD2. J gave up 2 bases and V 0 bases, and 4 bases lay outside the gene matches. Looked up from germline, CDR1 is LGHDT and CDR2 is YNNKEL (reference sequence). CDR3 size: 16 residues. The CDR3 is CASSQEETSGQETQYF. The CDR3 DNA reads as TGTGCCAGCAGCCAAGAGGAGACTAGCGGTCAAGAGACCCAGTACTTC.

This clone has just one count. V usage is TRBV3-1 (or the pseudogene TRBV3-2) and J usage is TRBJ1-2; maybe TRBD1 (6 bases). The CDR3 sequence is 12 residues long. The V end was cut by 8 bases, the J end by 3 bases, with 10 bases between. The germline V gene encodes CDR1 LGHDT and CDR2 YNNKEL (reference sequence). The CDR3 sequence is CASQGGDYGYTF. DNA of the CDR3: TGTGCCAGCCAAGGGGGGGACTATGGCTACACCTTC.

CDR3: CASSRISAEPQHF. The CDR3 region has the DNA TGTGCCAGCTCCCGAATTTCCGCGGAACCCCAGCATTTT. The chain uses TRBV18 and TRBJ1-5; D is ambiguous. Trimming pared 6 bases from V and 10 bases from J, leaving 16 bases between. The CDR3 sequence is 13 residues long. CDR1 and CDR2 from the germline V gene are KGHSH and LQKENI.

The chain combines TRBV30 with TRBJ1-5; TRBD1 matches 8 bases. V was clipped by 5 bases and J by 4 bases; unmatched bases: 7. Germline V gene sequence: CDR1 GTSNPN, CDR2 SVGIG (reference sequence). The CDR3 is made up of 14 amino acids. The CDR3: CAWQGADTNQPQHF. The DNA for the CDR3 is TGTGCCTGGCAGGGGGCGGACACGAATCAGCCCCAGCATTTT. The whole variable domain, filled in from reference TRBV30 and TRBJ1-5, reads SQTIHQWPATLVQPVGSPLSLECTVEGTSNPNLYWYRQAAGRGLQLLFYSVGIGQISSEVPQNLSASRPQDRQFILSSKKLLLSDSGFYLCAWQGADTNQPQHFGDGTRLSIL.

V and J are TRBV19 and TRBJ2-3, with D tentatively TRBD1 (5 bases). Germline CDR1 and CDR2: LNHDA and SQIVND (reference sequence). CDR3 length: 16 amino acids. Deletions cut 3 bases from V and 0 bases from J, with 13 bases between. The CDR3 bases are TGTGCCAGTAGTATCAATTGGGGCCCCAGCACAGATACGCAGTATTTT. Residues: CASSINWGPSTDTQYF.

The chain carries TRBV9 and TRBJ2-7, with 7 bases identical to TRBD2. The germline V gene has CDR1 SGDLS and CDR2 YYNGEE. This CDR3 region has 16 residues. With 1 base clipped from V and 4 bases from J, the junction kept 11 bases outside the gene matches. The CDR3 sequence is CASSVTSGGGPYEQYF. CDR3 DNA sequence: TGTGCCAGCAGCGTAACTTCTGGGGGAGGGCCTTACGAGCAGTACTTC.

This clone occurred once. The CDR3 loop is CASSPSGGRINEQYF. Here the CDR3 DNA reads TGTGCCAGCTCACCAAGCGGGGGGCGCATTAACGAGCAGTACTTC. The V and J genes are TRBV18 and TRBJ2-7; 9 bases are shared with TRBD2. Germline CDR1 KGHSH, CDR2 LQKENI. The CDR3 is made up of 15 amino acids. Trimming took 2 bases from V and 5 from J; bases not matched to a gene: 7.

The CDR3 DNA is TGTGCCACTTCTAGGGAGTACACTGAAGCTTTCTTT. Protein: CATSREYTEAFF. The chain carries TRBV19 and TRBJ1-1, with no clear D. The CDR3 runs 12 residues. The germline CDR1 and CDR2 sequences are LNHDA and SQIVND (reference sequence). V lost 10 bases and J lost 3, with 12 bases in between.

The rearrangement uses TRBV18 and TRBJ2-7, with D possibly TRBD2 on 5 matching bases. CDR3 length: 16 residues. Germline assignment: CDR1 KGHSH and CDR2 LQKENI. V was pared by 0 bases and J by 3 bases, with 15 bases between. The CDR3 DNA reads TGTGCCAGCTCACCACCGGGCCTTTGGGAGCACTACGAGCAGTACTTC. Translated, it gives CASSPPGLWEHYEQYF.

This clone appeared once. The chain couples TRBV6-2 or TRBV6-3 to TRBJ1-1; weak D call: TRBD1 (6 bases). This CDR3 contains 11 residues. Germline CDR1 reads MNHEY; CDR2 reads SVGEGT. Trimming pared 6 bases from V and 5 bases from J, leaving 7 bases between. The CDR3 is CASSRGTEAFF. The CDR3 coding sequence is TGTGCCAGCAGCAGGGGAACTGAAGCTTTCTTT.

The genes are TRBV6-5 and TRBJ1-2; D may be TRBD1 (5 bases). Germline CDR1 is MNHEY and CDR2 is SVGAGI. With 6 bases removed from V and 4 bases from J, the gap between germline ends came to 9 bases. The CDR3 runs 12 residues. The CDR3 here is CASRVGVYGYTF. Written as DNA, the CDR3 is TGTGCCAGCAGAGTAGGGGTCTATGGCTACACCTTC.

This clone appeared once. This rearrangement joins TRBV6-6 to TRBJ2-2, with a weak D call TRBD2 (5 bases). The CDR3 extends over 15 amino acids. V dropped 2 bases and J dropped 7 bases, with 14 bases sitting between them. CDR1 and CDR2 (germline): MNHNY, SVGAGI (reference sequence). CDR3: CASSYGPRENGELFF. In DNA, the CDR3 is TGTGCCAGCAGTTACGGGCCCCGGGAAAACGGGGAGCTGTTTTTT.

The CDR3 DNA reads TGTGCCAGCAGACACCGGACTAGCTCCAGGAGTGAGCAGTTCTTC. This codes for CASRHRTSSRSEQFF. V gene TRBV28 combines with J gene TRBJ2-1; 8 nucleotides agree with TRBD2. The germline gives CDR1 MDHEN, CDR2 SYDVKM. The CDR3 extends over 15 amino acids. With 6 bases clipped from V and 9 bases from J, the junction kept 13 bases outside the gene matches.

The chain is built from TRBV7-3 and TRBJ2-2, with D perhaps matching TRBD2 (6 bases). The CDR3 length is 19 residues. Germline V gives CDR1 SGHTA, CDR2 FQGTGA. Trimming removed 0 bases at V and 4 bases at J, with 21 bases between. The CDR3 loop is CASSLTSGLGEEGTGELFF. CDR3 DNA sequence: TGTGCCAGCAGCTTAACGTCTGGTTTGGGGGAGGAAGGCACCGGGGAGCTGTTTTTT.

V is TRBV6-6 and J is TRBJ1-4; D possibly corresponds to TRBD1 (5 bases). The V and J ends lost 7 bases and 2 bases respectively, with 8 bases between them. The CDR3 loop spans 13 amino acids. CDR1 and CDR2 (germline): MNHNY, SVGAGI (reference sequence). The CDR3 sequence: CASTRGTNEKLFF. CDR3 sequence (DNA): TGTGCCAGCACCCGGGGGACTAATGAAAAACTGTTTTTT.

The chain carries TRBV7-8 and TRBJ2-1; D not resolved. The CDR3 runs to 14 residues. The germline V gene has CDR1 SGHVS and CDR2 FQNEAQ. V lost 5 bases and J 7 bases, leaving 15 bases between the germline ends. The CDR3 DNA sequence: TGTGCCAGCAGCCACCAAGGAGCGAGGAATGAGCAGTTCTTC. Amino acid sequence: CASSHQGARNEQFF.